The table lists the clone carrying this T cell receptor beta chain with a count of one. What it recognizes is unknown. The sample comes from a study of T cells in localized non-small cell lung cancer. Findings of the study overall: The greatest T cell clonality was found in uninvolved adjacent lung (higher than in tumor). Median roughly 57 top-100 tumor clones were shared with paired adjacent lung. Elevated blood T cell density was associated with longer overall survival.

Using immunoSEQ multiplex PCR, the repertoire was profiled, and TCRdb retains in-frame clones only, with some absent. Of tens of thousands of clones in the sample, 75% to 85% are singletons; the top ten hold 8.5% to 10%. The J segment lost 1 base and the V segment lost 0 bases, leaving 13 bases of the junction unmatched. CDR1 SGHRS and CDR2 YFSETQ come from the germline V gene. The CDR3 has 20 residues. This clonotype originated in a female donor older than 55 with stage I lung adenocarcinoma. The specimen comprised peripheral blood, sampled before any cancer treatment. This sequence joins TRBV5-1 and TRBJ2-1, with 10 bases fitting TRBD2. CDR3 sequence reads: CASSLGLAGTFPSSYNEQFF. The CDR3 bases are TGCGCCAGCAGCTTGGGACTAGCGGGTACCTTCCCATCATCCTACAATGAGCAGTTCTTC.